The sequence of this T cell receptor beta chain was determined in a study of identical twins. From the 5' RACE reads, TCRdb called clonotypes with MiXCR, one entry per CDR3 protein. The repertoire has about 520,000 distinct CDR3 sequences, 22% of them found once; the top ten carry approximately 0.95%. The CDR3 extends over 15 amino acids. Germline V CDR1 and CDR2: MNHNS, SASEGT. V lost 6 bases to trimming and J lost 2 bases; unmatched junction nucleotides: 6. This sample also appeared in a second study, on T cells expressing NK-cell markers.

The receptor's source is a woman aged 18-35 years in good health. The chain has TRBV6-1 and TRBJ2-1; 8 bases are a match to TRBD2. Input material: CD4+ T cells sorted from blood. As DNA, the CDR3 is TGTGCCAGCAGAGCGCGGGGGGCCCCCTACAATGAGCAGTTCTTC. Translating gives CASRARGAPYNEQFF.